One sample yielded the 32 T cell receptor beta chains listed below, sequenced in a study of T-cell reconstitution after alpha-beta-depleted transplantation in children. It was with unique molecular identifiers that the TCRbeta library was prepared. Via MiXCR, TCRdb re-called the PCR reads, giving one row per CDR3 protein. The table shows some 440,000 distinct CDR3 sequences, with 15% to 20% occurring only once. The sequences come from PBMCs, mostly from graft donor cells, collected 360 days after TCRalphabeta/CD19-depleted stem cell transplant. The origin of the receptors is a boy under two years old who had a stem cell transplant for Wiskott-Aldrich syndrome, so the T cells may come from the graft donor.

This clonotype was counted at least ten times. The rearrangement joins TRBV5-1 to TRBJ1-1; D uncertain. The CDR3 has 14 amino acids. Germline CDR1 and CDR2: SGHRS and YFSETQ. V gave up 0 bases and J gave up 1 base, with 7 bases separating them. The chain's CDR3 is CASSLVRANTEAFF. The CDR3 coding sequence is TGCGCCAGCAGCTTGGTCAGAGCGAACACTGAAGCTTTCTTT.

The chain couples TRBV7-9 to TRBJ2-1; no clear D. The V end lost 5 bases, the J end lost 10 bases, and 15 bases lay between the germline ends. The CDR3 extends over 13 amino acids. Germline values: CDR1 SEHNR, CDR2 FQNEAQ (reference sequence). The CDR3 DNA sequence: TGTGCCAGCAGCGTGTACGGTTTGTGGGAGCAGTTCTTC. It yields the protein CASSVYGLWEQFF.

The chain recombines TRBV11-1 with TRBJ2-2; TRBD2 agrees at 12 bases. The V gene's germline CDR1 is SGHAT and CDR2 FQDESV (reference sequence). The CDR3 totals 18 residues. J lost 0 bases, V lost 6 bases, and 8 bases had no gene match. The CDR3 protein is CASRTRTSGVSNTGELFF. CDR3 nucleotides: TGTGCCAGCAGAACGAGGACTAGCGGGGTGTCGAACACCGGGGAGCTGTTTTTT.

This chain links TRBV7-6 with TRBJ2-3; tentative D call: TRBD1 (6 bases). The CDR3 has 14 amino acids. Trimming stripped 3 bases from V and 2 bases from J, with 9 bases between. CDR1 and CDR2 (germline): SGHVS, FNYEAQ. The chain's CDR3 is CASSLGHFTDTQYF. In DNA, the CDR3 is TGTGCCAGCAGCTTGGGACATTTCACAGATACGCAGTATTTT.

This clonotype was picked up a small number of times. The rearrangement uses TRBV6-5 and TRBJ2-2; D is unclear. Germline loops: CDR1 MNHEY, CDR2 SVGAGI. The CDR3 covers 12 residues. V was trimmed by 7 bases and J by 7 bases, leaving 10 bases between them. The CDR3 reads CASTHGSGELFF. In nucleotides, the CDR3 is TGTGCCAGCACACACGGTAGCGGGGAGCTGTTTTTT.

This clonotype was counted only a few times. The chain joins TRBV4-1 to TRBJ1-1; D possibly corresponds to TRBD1 (6 bases). This CDR3 region has 16 residues. The V end was cut by 1 base, the J end by 1 base, with 13 bases between. The germline V gene has CDR1 MGHRA and CDR2 YSYEKL. The CDR3 DNA follows: TGCGCCAGCAGCCAAGTCCCAACAGGGCCGAACACTGAAGCTTTCTTT. Encoded protein: CASSQVPTGPNTEAFF.

The table lists this clonotype with a few counts. The rearrangement links TRBV4-1 to TRBJ2-3; possible D gene TRBD2, 5 bases. Trimming took 3 bases from V and 2 from J, leaving 12 bases between them. The germline gives CDR1 MGHRA, CDR2 YSYEKL. The CDR3 sequence is 15 residues long. The CDR3 reads CASSHGTSTTDTQYF. The CDR3 DNA reads TGCGCCAGCAGCCACGGTACTAGTACCACAGATACGCAGTATTTT.

The sample holds many counts of this clonotype. At one boundary the junction diverges from the germline segment, which might be a read error. The rearrangement uses TRBV5-1 and TRBJ2-7; 9 bases are shared with TRBD1. The CDR3 has 15 residues. The germline V gene has CDR1 SGHRS and CDR2 YFSETQ. CDR3 protein: CASSLSGTGTYEQYF. Written as DNA, the CDR3 is TGTGCCAGCAGCCTGTCCGGGACAGGGACCTACGAGCAGTACTTC.

This clonotype has only a few counts. V gene TRBV28 combines with J gene TRBJ1-6; TRBD1 matches at 11 bases. Germline loops: CDR1 MDHEN, CDR2 SYDVKM. V gave up 3 bases and J gave up 12 bases; unmatched junction bases: 4. The CDR3 is made up of 14 amino acids. The CDR3 DNA sequence: TGTGCCAGCAGTTTTCGGACAGGGGGCGAACCCCTCCACTTT. Its protein is CASSFRTGGEPLHF. The complete variable domain, with remaining parts taken from reference TRBV28 and TRBJ1-6, reads DVKVTQSSRYLVKRTGEKVFLECVQDMDHENMFWYRQDPGLGLRLIYFSYDVKMKEKGDIPEGYSVSREKKERFSLILESASTNQTSMYLCASSFRTGGEPLHFGNGTRLTVT.

At least ten counts were recorded for this clonotype. The J gene is TRBJ2-1, the V gene TRBV15, with TRBD1 as a possible D gene (6 bases). V shed 0 bases and J shed 1 base, with 7 bases lying between them. CDR3 length: 15 residues. The germline V gene has CDR1 LNHNV and CDR2 YYDKDF (reference sequence). As DNA, the CDR3 is TGTGCCACCAGCAGAGATGGACAGTCCTACAATGAGCAGTTCTTC. Translating it yields CATSRDGQSYNEQFF.

The chain uses TRBV12-3 or TRBV12-4 and TRBJ2-5, with 8 bases aligning to TRBD1. V lost 6 bases and J lost 2; bases outside the gene matches: 5. This CDR3 region has 14 residues. The CDR3 DNA reads TGTGCCAGCAGCCTTTGGGACAGGCAAGAGACCCAGTACTTC. This encodes CASSLWDRQETQYF.

In its sample, this clonotype was seen a few times. The chain uses TRBV4-1 and TRBJ2-1; D possibly corresponds to TRBD1 (7 bases). Trimming pared 4 bases from V and 0 bases from J, leaving 16 bases between. Germline lookup yields CDR1 MGHRA and CDR2 YSYEKL. CDR3 length: 17 amino acids. CDR3 sequence (DNA): TGCGCCAGCAGCCGCGCCCGACAGGGAGGCTCCTACAATGAGCAGTTCTTC. Translation: CASSRARQGGSYNEQFF.

This chain uses TRBV29-1 with TRBJ2-1; 8 bases agree with TRBD2. The V gene end was trimmed by 5 bases and the J gene end by 6 bases; junction bases not matched to a gene: 12. Germline CDR1 and CDR2: SQVTM and ANQGSEA. CDR3 length: 15 amino acids. DNA of the CDR3: TGCAGCGTTCTCAGAGCGGGAGTGCCCCCCAATGAGCAGTTCTTC. It is translated as CSVLRAGVPPNEQFF.

This clonotype appeared a few times. The chain couples TRBV12-3 or TRBV12-4 to TRBJ1-1; no firm D call. V dropped 3 bases and J dropped 1 base, with 12 bases sitting between them. This CDR3 spans 15 amino acids. The CDR3 region has the DNA TGTGCCAGCAGTTTCTCGGTCCCAAGGAACACTGAAGCTTTCTTT. This gives the protein CASSFSVPRNTEAFF.

The chain carries TRBV12-3 or TRBV12-4 and TRBJ2-3; D is undetermined. The length of the CDR3 is 12 residues. Trimming shortened V by 3 bases and J by 7 bases, and 8 bases separated the two germline ends. CDR3 nucleotide sequence: TGTGCCAGCAGTTTTAGGGAAAATACGCAGTATTTT. It is translated as CASSFRENTQYF.

This clonotype showed up just a few times. The chain combines TRBV7-2 with TRBJ2-7, with D unresolved. Trimming shortened V by 1 base and J by 4 bases, and 20 bases separated the two germline ends. The CDR3 sequence is 17 residues long. In germline, CDR1 is SGHTA, CDR2 FQGNSA. CDR3 in amino acids: CASSLVAGRSRAYEQYF. The CDR3 DNA sequence: TGTGCCAGCAGCTTAGTTGCTGGTCGGTCGAGAGCGTACGAGCAGTACTTC.

The chain combines TRBV3-1 with TRBJ1-3, with D perhaps TRBD1 (6 bases). The CDR3 contains 13 residues. The V end lost 1 base, the J end lost 6 bases, and 7 bases lay between the germline ends. Germline values: CDR1 LGHDT, CDR2 YNNKEL (reference sequence). The CDR3 here is CASSQGTENTIYF. CDR3 in DNA: TGTGCCAGCAGCCAAGGGACAGAAAACACCATATATTTT.

The genes are TRBV15 and TRBJ2-7; D not resolved. This CDR3 is built from 13 residues. CDR1 is LNHNV, CDR2 YYDKDF, per germline (reference sequence). Trimming pared 5 bases from V and 3 bases from J, leaving 11 bases between. The CDR3 reads CATSVTPNYEQYF. The CDR3 DNA follows: TGTGCCACCAGCGTGACTCCTAACTACGAGCAGTACTTC.

This clonotype was counted ten times or more. The genes are TRBV28 and TRBJ2-3, with 8 bases matching TRBD2. Germline CDR1 is MDHEN and CDR2 is SYDVKM. V shed 6 bases, J shed 7 bases, and the junction held 15 bases outside the gene matches. The CDR3 length is 16 residues. The CDR3 bases are TGTGCCAGCAGCCTGTTCGGGGGGGTAACACCGCATACGCAGTATTTT. It encodes CASSLFGGVTPHTQYF. Combining the CDR3 with reference TRBV28 and TRBJ2-3 gives the whole variable domain DVKVTQSSRYLVKRTGEKVFLECVQDMDHENMFWYRQDPGLGLRLIYFSYDVKMKEKGDIPEGYSVSREKKERFSLILESASTNQTSMYLCASSLFGGVTPHTQYFGPGTRLTVL.

This chain links TRBV10-3 with TRBJ2-7, with a tentative D call TRBD2 (6 bases). The ends were cut back, 10 bases at V and 2 bases at J, with 18 bases in the middle. Germline loops: CDR1 ENHRY, CDR2 SYGVKD. The CDR3 consists of 14 residues. The CDR3 DNA sequence: TGTGCCACCCAGAAAACCGGGACTCCCTACGAGCAGTACTTC. Protein sequence: CATQKTGTPYEQYF.

Only a few counts were recorded for this clonotype. The rearrangement joins TRBV11-2 to TRBJ2-4; 11 bases line up with TRBD1. After removal of 4 bases from V and 1 base from J, the junction contained 9 bases not matched to a gene. This CDR3 is built from 18 residues. Germline V gene lookup returns CDR1 SGHAT and CDR2 FQNNGV. The CDR3 loop is CASSSSDRGLTAKNIQYF. The DNA of the CDR3 is TGTGCCAGCAGCTCCTCGGACAGGGGGCTAACGGCCAAAAACATTCAGTACTTC.

The table lists this clonotype with a few counts. J is TRBJ2-7 and V is TRBV7-9, with D possibly called TRBD1 or TRBD2 (5 bases each). The V end was cut by 5 bases, the J end by 3 bases, with 23 bases between. The CDR3 is 17 amino acids. Germline CDR1 and CDR2: SEHNR and FQNEAQ (reference sequence). CDR3 DNA sequence: TGTGCCAGCAGCGCCCCGCCGAGGGGCCGTTACATCTACGAGCAGTACTTC. It codes for CASSAPPRGRYIYEQYF.

The table lists this clonotype with a few counts. V gene TRBV4-3 combines with J gene TRBJ2-7; 9 positions agree with TRBD1. Germline CDR1 LGHNA, CDR2 YSLEER. The CDR3 runs to 16 residues. The junction had 9 bases not matched to a gene; V was cut back by 0 bases and J by 6 bases. CDR3 loop: CASSQEWYRGPLEQYF. Here the CDR3 DNA reads TGCGCCAGCAGCCAAGAGTGGTACAGGGGGCCGCTCGAGCAGTACTTC.

The V and J genes are TRBV29-1 and TRBJ2-3; 10 bases map to TRBD1. CDR3 length: 10 residues. Germline lookup yields CDR1 SQVTM and CDR2 ANQGSEA. V was clipped by 6 bases and J by 14 bases; unmatched bases: 5. The CDR3 coding sequence is TGCAGCGTAGCCGGGACAGGGGTGTATTTT. Its protein is CSVAGTGVYF.

There are a few counts of this clonotype. CDR3 DNA: TGTGCCAGCAGTTACCGTCTGGGGGCCTCTGGGGCCAACGTCCTGACTTTC. Residues: CASSYRLGASGANVLTF. The chain uses TRBV6-5 and TRBJ2-6; the D gene is possibly TRBD1 (6 bases). Trimming stripped 2 bases from V and 0 bases from J, with 11 bases between. Germline assignment: CDR1 MNHEY and CDR2 SVGAGI. The CDR3 is made up of 17 amino acids.

This clonotype was seen a few times. The gene calls are TRBV10-3 and TRBJ2-5; no reliable D call. Germline CDR1 ENHRY, CDR2 SYGVKD. This CDR3 has 13 amino acids. Trimming pared 3 bases from V and 2 bases from J, leaving 7 bases between. The CDR3 DNA follows: TGTGCCATCAGTGAAGGTCGGCAAGAGACCCAGTACTTC. Translating gives CAISEGRQETQYF.

The chain links TRBV5-4 to TRBJ2-2; 10 nucleotides agree with TRBD2. Looked up from germline, CDR1 is SGHNT and CDR2 is YYREEE (reference sequence). The CDR3 consists of 17 residues. Trimming removed 5 bases from V and 0 bases from J; junction bases left unmatched: 7. CDR3 coding DNA: TGTGCCAGCAGGCGGCTAGCGGGGGCCTCGAACACCGGGGAGCTGTTTTTT. This sequence encodes CASRRLAGASNTGELFF.

The rearrangement links TRBV7-9 to TRBJ1-3; D gene unclear. The CDR3 extends over 13 amino acids. Trimming left V 4 bases short and J 4 bases short, with 8 bases between. Germline CDR1 and CDR2: SEHNR and FQNEAQ (reference sequence). CDR3 coding DNA: TGTGCCAGCAGCTCCCTGACAGGAAACACCATATATTTT. This gives the protein CASSSLTGNTIYF. The entire variable domain, with the rest obtained from reference TRBV7-9 and TRBJ1-3, is as follows: DTGVSQNPRHKITKRGQNVTFRCDPISEHNRLYWYRQTLGQGPEFLTYFQNEAQLEKSRLLSDRFSAERPKGSFSTLEIQRTEQGDSAMYLCASSSLTGNTIYFGEGSWLTVV.

The chain employs TRBV15 and TRBJ2-3, with 7 bases aligning to TRBD2. The CDR3 length is 13 residues. Trimming took 6 bases from V and 7 from J; bases not matched to a gene: 7. Germline CDR1 LNHNV, CDR2 YYDKDF (reference sequence). In DNA form, the CDR3 reads TGTGCCACCAGGCAAGCGGGGAAATATACGCAGTATTTT. It is translated as CATRQAGKYTQYF.

V gene TRBV3-1 combines with J gene TRBJ2-5, with 10 bases fitting TRBD2. The J segment lost 1 base and the V segment lost 0 bases, leaving 11 bases of the junction unmatched. CDR3 size: 19 residues. Germline V gives CDR1 LGHDT, CDR2 YNNKEL (reference sequence). CDR3 nucleotides: TGTGCCAGCAGCCAAGATGTAGCTAGCGGGAGAGGATTCCAAGAGACCCAGTACTTC. This sequence encodes CASSQDVASGRGFQETQYF.

The chain carries TRBV11-2 and TRBJ2-3; D remains unclear. CDR1 SGHAT and CDR2 FQNNGV come from the germline V gene. This CDR3 is 12 amino acids long. With 0 bases removed from V and 8 bases from J, the gap between germline ends came to 6 bases. CDR3 in DNA: TGTGCCAGCAGCTTAGAGCTCGTTACGCAGTATTTT. Protein product: CASSLELVTQYF.

The V gene is TRBV7-9, the J gene TRBJ2-7; D gene ambiguous. With 1 base removed from V and 0 bases from J, the gap between germline ends came to 10 bases. Germline lookup yields CDR1 SEHNR and CDR2 FQNEAQ (reference sequence). The CDR3 is made up of 15 amino acids. The CDR3 DNA follows: TGTGCCAGCAGCTTAGTGGCTCCGAGCTCCTACGAGCAGTACTTC. Translation: CASSLVAPSSYEQYF. The entire variable domain, with the rest obtained from reference TRBV7-9 and TRBJ2-7, is as follows: DTGVSQNPRHKITKRGQNVTFRCDPISEHNRLYWYRQTLGQGPEFLTYFQNEAQLEKSRLLSDRFSAERPKGSFSTLEIQRTEQGDSAMYLCASSLVAPSSYEQYFGPGTRLTVT.